The rows below give T cell receptor beta chains drawn from one sample of a study of Graves' ophthalmopathy and Graves' hyperthyroidism. One entry per CDR3 protein, called by TCRdb with MiXCR from the multiplex PCR reads. Of around 520,000 distinct CDR3 sequences listed, roughly 40% are singletons. Sequencing was carried out using peripheral blood or thyroid tissue (not recorded which). The source is an adult man with Graves' hyperthyroidism. CDR3s include the opening cysteine and the closing phenylalanine or tryptophan. The D gene is left open where the match is weak. Not all rows give a size; the values are once, few, many and, for expanded clones, a class.

CDR3nt: TGTGCCAGCAGTGAAAATAGAGGTGAAAAACTGTTTTTT; CDR3aa: CASSENRGEKLFF; j_gene: TRBJ1-4; v_gene: TRBV2; d_gene: NA; abundance: many
CDR3nt: TGTGCCAGCAGTCGGAGGGGGCTGTTTTTT; CDR3aa: CASSRRGLFF; j_gene: TRBJ2-2; v_gene: TRBV2; d_gene: NA; abundance: NA
CDR3nt: TGTGCCAGCAGCCCGGGGACAGGGGTTGAGCAGTTCTTC; CDR3aa: CASSPGTGVEQFF; j_gene: TRBJ2-1; v_gene: TRBV12-3/TRBV12-4; d_gene: TRBD1; abundance: few
CDR3nt: TGCAGTGCTAGAGATTTAGCGGGAGAGACCCAGTACTTC; CDR3aa: CSARDLAGETQYF; j_gene: TRBJ2-5; v_gene: TRBV20-1; d_gene: TRBD2; abundance: many
CDR3nt: TGTGCCAGCAGGTTAGACAGGTCCTACGAGCAGTACTTC; CDR3aa: CASRLDRSYEQYF; j_gene: TRBJ2-7; v_gene: TRBV6-5; d_gene: NA; abundance: many
CDR3nt: TGTGCCAGCAGTTTTGGGCAGGGTTCAACAGATACGCAGTATTTT; CDR3aa: CASSFGQGSTDTQYF; j_gene: TRBJ2-3; v_gene: TRBV12-3/TRBV12-4; d_gene: NA; abundance: NA
CDR3nt: TGTGCCAGCACCCCGCGGATACACGCAGCTTTCTTT; CDR3aa: CASTPRIHAAFF; j_gene: TRBJ1-1; v_gene: TRBV11-2; d_gene: NA; abundance: many
CDR3nt: TGTGCCAGCAGTTTAATAGTTCCCTACGAGCAGTACTTC; CDR3aa: CASSLIVPYEQYF; j_gene: TRBJ2-7; v_gene: TRBV10-3; d_gene: NA; abundance: NA
CDR3nt: TGTGCCAGCAGCTTACGACAGGGGGCGATCGATGAGCAGTTCTTC; CDR3aa: CASSLRQGAIDEQFF; j_gene: TRBJ2-1; v_gene: TRBV7-3; d_gene: TRBD1; abundance: NA
CDR3nt: TGTGCCAGCAGACGACAGGGGTTC; CDR3aa: CASRRQGF; j_gene: TRBJ2-7; v_gene: TRBV10-3; d_gene: TRBD1; abundance: NA
CDR3nt: TGTGCCAGCAGTTCAAAGGGGGCGCATGGTCAGCCCCAGCATTTT; CDR3aa: CASSSKGAHGQPQHF; j_gene: TRBJ1-5; v_gene: TRBV6-5; d_gene: TRBD1; abundance: many
CDR3nt: TGTGCCAGCAGCGCAAGGGGCGGGGGCGGCTACACCTTC; CDR3aa: CASSARGGGGYTF; j_gene: TRBJ1-2; v_gene: TRBV7-9; d_gene: NA; abundance: NA
CDR3nt: TGTGCCAGTAGACAGCTCTCCTACGAGCAGTACTTC; CDR3aa: CASRQLSYEQYF; j_gene: TRBJ2-7; v_gene: TRBV2; d_gene: NA; abundance: many
CDR3nt: TGTGCCAGCAGTGAAGGTTTAGGGTATAGCTCCTACGAGCAGTACTTC; CDR3aa: CASSEGLGYSSYEQYF; j_gene: TRBJ2-7; v_gene: TRBV2; d_gene: NA; abundance: many
CDR3nt: TGCAGTGCTGATATCACCCAGGACAGGGGGGCATACGAGCAGTACTTC; CDR3aa: CSADITQDRGAYEQYF; j_gene: TRBJ2-7; v_gene: TRBV20-1; d_gene: TRBD1; abundance: many
CDR3nt: TGTGCCAGCAGTTACGGGACTAGCGGGAGGAACACTGAAGCTTTCTTT; CDR3aa: CASSYGTSGRNTEAFF; j_gene: TRBJ1-1; v_gene: TRBV6-6; d_gene: NA; abundance: once
CDR3nt: TGTGCCAGCAGTCTACAACATCTCCGGGGTTCACCCCTCCACTTT; CDR3aa: CASSLQHLRGSPLHF; j_gene: TRBJ1-6; v_gene: TRBV6-4; d_gene: NA; abundance: few
CDR3nt: TGTGCCAGCAGTTTTTTCCAGGGGCGGAACGAGCAGTACTTC; CDR3aa: CASSFFQGRNEQYF; j_gene: TRBJ2-7; v_gene: TRBV12-3/TRBV12-4; d_gene: NA; abundance: NA
CDR3nt: TGTGCCAGCAGCAGGGACAGGATTAGAGACACCTTC; CDR3aa: CASSRDRIRDTF; j_gene: TRBJ1-2; v_gene: TRBV7-8; d_gene: TRBD1; abundance: NA
CDR3nt: TGTGCCAGCAGCTTGCGGGGGAATTACGAGCAGTACTTC; CDR3aa: CASSLRGNYEQYF; j_gene: TRBJ2-7; v_gene: TRBV7-2; d_gene: TRBD2; abundance: NA
CDR3nt: TGTGCCAGCAGCCGTGCGCAGGGGACTAGCGGGGCTCACACCGGGGAGCTGTTTTTT; CDR3aa: CASSRAQGTSGAHTGELFF; j_gene: TRBJ2-2; v_gene: TRBV12-3/TRBV12-4; d_gene: TRBD2; abundance: NA
CDR3nt: TGTGCCAGCAGCTTCTACGAAGATACGCAGTATTTT; CDR3aa: CASSFYEDTQYF; j_gene: TRBJ2-3; v_gene: TRBV7-3; d_gene: NA; abundance: NA
CDR3nt: TGTGCCAGCAGCCAAGAAAATCTTCGGGCATCCAATGAAAAACTGTTTTTT; CDR3aa: CASSQENLRASNEKLFF; j_gene: TRBJ1-4; v_gene: TRBV4-2; d_gene: NA; abundance: few
CDR3nt: TGCAGTGCTAGACTACTAGCGGGCACTCCGGGTGAGCAGTACTTC; CDR3aa: CSARLLAGTPGEQYF; j_gene: TRBJ2-7; v_gene: TRBV20-1; d_gene: TRBD2; abundance: many
CDR3nt: TGTGCCACCAGCAGAGGGGTGGGGGAGACCCAGTACTTC; CDR3aa: CATSRGVGETQYF; j_gene: TRBJ2-5; v_gene: TRBV15; d_gene: NA; abundance: once
CDR3nt: TGTGCCACCAGTGACGGGACAGGGAAGGCAGAGACCCAGTACTTC; CDR3aa: CATSDGTGKAETQYF; j_gene: TRBJ2-5; v_gene: TRBV24-1; d_gene: TRBD1; abundance: many
CDR3nt: TGTGCCAGCAGGGCGAGGGCCATGAACACTGAAGCTTTCTTT; CDR3aa: CASRARAMNTEAFF; j_gene: TRBJ1-1; v_gene: TRBV6-5; d_gene: NA; abundance: many